These T cell receptor beta chains were read from a single sample in a study of control samples from healthy donors and cancer patients. Data came from immunoSEQ multiplex PCR; TCRdb stores just in-frame clones and leaves some out. The sample holds some 120,000 clones, more than 70% seen once. The sample was blood. Receptors originate from a man aged 45-65 years in good health. The CDR3 runs from the conserved cysteine through the conserved F or W. The D gene is left open where the match is weak. Clone size, where shown, is once, few, many, or a class for clones that have expanded.

clone_size d_call j_call v_call cdr3_nt cdr3_aa
NA TRBD1 TRBJ2-7 TRBV12-5 TGTGCTAGTGGTTTGACGCACTCCCGGGACAGGTATTCCTACGAGCAGTACTTC CASGLTHSRDRYSYEQYF
once TRBD2 TRBJ2-6 TRBV7-2 TGTGCCAGCAGCTTGGTTTCTAGCGGGGGGTATTTTGGGGCCAACGTCCTGACTTTC CASSLVSSGGYFGANVLTF
NA TRBD1 TRBJ1-5 TRBV28 TGTGCCAGCAGTTCTCTCTTCCACCGGGACAGGTACAATCAGCCCCAGCATTTT CASSSLFHRDRYNQPQHF
NA NA TRBJ1-3 TRBV30 TGTGCCTGGAGTGTACTCGGGGTTAACTCTGGAAACACCATATATTTT CAWSVLGVNSGNTIYF
NA TRBD1 TRBJ1-4 TRBV6-1 TGTGCCAGCAGTGAGGACAGGGGAGTACTGTTTTTT CASSEDRGVLFF
NA NA TRBJ1-2 TRBV30 TGTGCCTGGAGTGTATTAGGGTATGAAAGCTACACCTTC CAWSVLGYESYTF
NA NA TRBJ1-1 TRBV2 TGTGCCAGCAGTTTAACAGTAGCGAACACTGAAGCTTTCTTT CASSLTVANTEAFF
NA NA TRBJ2-1 TRBV27 TGTGCCAGCAGGCCGGACCGACTCAATGAGCAGTTCTTC CASRPDRLNEQFF
NA TRBD1 TRBJ1-6 TRBV5-5 TGTGCCAGCAGCTTGGCCGCAGGGGGCTATTCACCCCTCCACTTT CASSLAAGGYSPLHF
NA NA TRBJ2-5 TRBV18 TGTGCCAGCTCACCACCCCAGGGGGAGACCCAGTACTTC CASSPPQGETQYF
NA TRBD1 TRBJ1-1 TRBV6-5 TGTGCCAGCAGTCTGGGACAGGGAATGAACACTGAAGCTTTCTTT CASSLGQGMNTEAFF
NA NA TRBJ1-1 TRBV6-2/TRBV6-3 TGTGCCAGCAGCCCTGGGGGGGGCAAGTACACTGAAGCTTTCTTT CASSPGGGKYTEAFF
NA TRBD1 TRBJ2-7 TRBV6-5 TGTGCCAGCAGTCCGACGCGGACAGGGACCTACGAGCAGTACTTC CASSPTRTGTYEQYF
NA TRBD1 TRBJ2-5 TRBV18 TGTGCCAGCTCACGTTCACAGGGGGCCCAAGAGACCCAGTACTTC CASSRSQGAQETQYF
NA NA TRBJ1-1 TRBV7-6 TGTGCCAGCAGCTTAGCGTCCCAGGGGCGTTTCACTGAAGCTTTCTTT CASSLASQGRFTEAFF
NA TRBD2 TRBJ2-2 TRBV30 TGTGCCTGGAGTGGACTAGCGGGGTCCACCGGGGAGCTGTTTTTT CAWSGLAGSTGELFF
NA TRBD1 TRBJ2-7 TRBV2 TGTGCCAGCAGGGCAGGGACAGGAGGCGAGCAGTACTTC CASRAGTGGEQYF
NA TRBD1 TRBJ1-1 TRBV6-6 TGTGCCAGCAGTTACTCGGGACAGGGGGTCACTGAAGCTTTCTTT CASSYSGQGVTEAFF
NA NA TRBJ1-2 TRBV12-1 TGTGCCAGCAGCTTTGGGACAGGGGGATATGGCTACACCTTC CASSFGTGGYGYTF
NA NA TRBJ1-2 TRBV12-3/TRBV12-4 TGTGCCAGCAGCCTCTCCCCGGGGGAAGGCTACACCTTC CASSLSPGEGYTF
NA TRBD2 TRBJ2-3 TRBV5-1 TGCGCCAGCAGCCCCGTCTGGGCGGGGGGTCCCACAGATACGCAGTATTTT CASSPVWAGGPTDTQYF
NA NA TRBJ1-3 TRBV6-5 TGTGCCAGCAGTTTTTCAGGGCCGGGAAACACCATATATTTT CASSFSGPGNTIYF
NA TRBD1 TRBJ1-4 TRBV11-2 TGTGCCAGCAGCTTAGAACAGGGGGCTTGGGAAAAACTGTTTTTT CASSLEQGAWEKLFF
NA NA TRBJ1-2 TRBV24-1 TGTGCCACCAGTGAGGGGGCCGATGGCTACACCTTC CATSEGADGYTF
NA TRBD2 TRBJ2-5 TRBV7-9 TGTGCCAGCAGTATCTGGATCGGGACGGGCGGGGGTATCCAAGAGACCCAGTACTTC CASSIWIGTGGGIQETQYF
NA NA TRBJ2-1 TRBV3-1/TRBV3-2 TGTGCCAGCAGCCTTTCCGGGACACGGGAGCAGTTCTTC CASSLSGTREQFF
NA NA TRBJ1-5 TRBV30 TGTGCCTGGAATGGAGGGTTTAATCAGCCCCAGCATTTT CAWNGGFNQPQHF
NA NA TRBJ1-4 TRBV2 TGTGCCAGCAGGGAAAGGGGCCCCACGTTGGAAAAACTGTTTTTT CASRERGPTLEKLFF
NA NA TRBJ2-7 TRBV6-6 TGTGCCAGCAGTTACGGGCAGACAACCGGAGGGGAGCAGTACTTC CASSYGQTTGGEQYF
once NA TRBJ1-1 TRBV6-5 TGTGCCAGCAGTCCTCGGACGGCCCCTGAAGCTTTCTTT CASSPRTAPEAFF
NA NA TRBJ1-5 TRBV27 TGTGCCAGCAGATTAAGGGCAGGGGCAAGCAATCAGCCCCAGCATTTT CASRLRAGASNQPQHF
NA NA TRBJ2-3 TRBV3-1/TRBV3-2 TGTGCCAGCAGCCAATTCGGGGGGCGCACAGATACGCAGTATTTT CASSQFGGRTDTQYF
NA TRBD1 TRBJ1-2 TRBV6-6 TGTGCCAGCAGCCAGACAGGGAGTGGCTACACCTTC CASSQTGSGYTF
NA NA TRBJ1-6 TRBV4-1 TGCGCCAGCAGCCAAGATCGCCGGGTGGAATCACCCCTCCACTTT CASSQDRRVESPLHF
NA NA TRBJ1-1 TRBV6-2/TRBV6-3 TGTGCCAGCAGCCGACAGAGAATGAACACTGAAGCTTTCTTT CASSRQRMNTEAFF
NA NA TRBJ1-3 TRBV19 TGTGCCACTCAGAGCTCTGGAAACACCATATATTTT CATQSSGNTIYF
NA NA TRBJ1-1 TRBV11-2 TGTGCCAGCAGCTCTCCTCAGGGACGAAACACTGAAGCTTTCTTT CASSSPQGRNTEAFF
NA NA TRBJ1-1 TRBV7-2 TGTGCCAGCAGCTTTCTGACGGTGAACACTGAAGCTTTCTTT CASSFLTVNTEAFF
NA NA TRBJ2-3 TRBV2 TGTGCCAGCACAGCCCGAGATACGCAGTATTTT CASTARDTQYF
NA TRBD1 TRBJ1-2 TRBV19 TGTGCCAGTAGTATTTTGTCGCTGGGACAGAACTATGGCTACACCTTC CASSILSLGQNYGYTF
NA TRBD1 TRBJ1-1 TRBV3-1/TRBV3-2 TGTGCCAGCAGCCCGAGAGGGGGCAGCACTGAAGCTTTCTTT CASSPRGGSTEAFF
NA TRBD2 TRBJ2-2 TRBV9 TGTGCCAGCAGCACCGGGACTAGCGGGGGCCAAAGCACCGGGGAGCTGTTTTTT CASSTGTSGGQSTGELFF
NA TRBD1 TRBJ2-5 TRBV5-6 TGTGCCAGCAGCCCTCAGACAGGGTGGCAGGAGACCCAGTACTTC CASSPQTGWQETQYF
NA NA TRBJ1-1 TRBV2 TGTGCCAGCAGCTACCGGGAGGGGACTGAAGCTTTCTTT CASSYREGTEAFF
NA NA TRBJ2-3 TRBV7-2 TGTGCCAGCAGCGGGACAATGAATAAGTATTTT CASSGTMNKYF
NA NA TRBJ2-3 TRBV2 TGTGCCAGCAGTGAATCCTTCCCAGATACGCAGTATTTT CASSESFPDTQYF
NA NA TRBJ2-5 TRBV3-1/TRBV3-2 TGTGCCAGCACCGACACATCCCACCAGACCCAGTACTTC CASTDTSHQTQYF
NA NA TRBJ1-2 TRBV19 TGTGCCAGTAGTGCCGCGGGGGGTTATGGCTACACCTTC CASSAAGGYGYTF
NA NA TRBJ2-7 TRBV30 TGTGCCTGGACCCCCCTGGTAGGCGAGCAGTACTTC CAWTPLVGEQYF
NA TRBD1 TRBJ2-7 TRBV5-1 TGCGCCAGCAGCTTGATCGGACAGGGACACTACGAGCAGTACTTC CASSLIGQGHYEQYF
NA NA TRBJ2-1 TRBV27 TGTGCCAGCAGTTTACGGGGGCCGGGCAATGAGCAGTTCTTC CASSLRGPGNEQFF
few TRBD2 TRBJ2-2 TRBV9 TGTGCCAGCAGCGTAGGACTAGCGGTGAACACCGGGGAGCTGTTTTTT CASSVGLAVNTGELFF